Listed below are T cell receptor beta chains from one sample, sequenced in a study of neurological immune-mediated disorders. TCRdb reanalysed the 5' RACE reads using MiXCR and keeps one entry per CDR3 protein. Of some 70,000 distinct CDR3 sequences in the sample, roughly 4.5% were seen once. The sequenced sample was PBMCs. Receptors were obtained from a man aged 25-45 years with multiple sclerosis. Both conserved end residues are part of each CDR3. A D gene is named only where the DNA matches it firmly. Rows may omit the clone size; those that give it use once, few, many or a size class.

j_gene	d_gene	v_gene	abundance	CDR3nt	CDR3aa
TRBJ2-5	.	TRBV6-2/TRBV6-3	many	TGTGCCAGCAGTTACGGGGCTAGTCCTGCAAGTGAGACCCAGTACTTC	CASSYGASPASETQYF
TRBJ1-1	.	TRBV7-9	many	TGTGCCAGCAGCTTAGGTAGGAGGGCCGCGAACACTGAAGCTTTCTTT	CASSLGRRAANTEAFF
TRBJ1-5	TRBD1	TRBV7-9	many	TGTGCCAGCAGCACGGGACAGGGACGGCCCCAGCATTTT	CASSTGQGRPQHF
TRBJ1-2	.	TRBV12-3/TRBV12-4	few	TGTGCCAGCAGTCCACAAGGCTGGTATGGCTACACCTTC	CASSPQGWYGYTF
TRBJ1-4	.	TRBV5-1	.	TGCGCCAGCAGCTCGAACAAGGCCTCTAATGAAAAACTGTTTTTT	CASSSNKASNEKLFF
TRBJ1-6	.	TRBV15	many	TGTGCCACCAGCAGAGATACTCATGCCCTCCACTTT	CATSRDTHALHF
TRBJ1-5	.	TRBV6-1	many	TGTGCCAGCAGTTACACCGGGAGCAATCAGCCCCAGCATTTT	CASSYTGSNQPQHF
TRBJ2-3	TRBD2	TRBV3-1	many	TGTGCCAGCAGCCGTCTGCTGGGGGGGGTGACAGATACGCAGTATTTT	CASSRLLGGVTDTQYF
TRBJ2-7	.	TRBV3-1	many	TGTGCCAGCAGCCAAGGGGACGCCACCTACGAGCAGTACTTC	CASSQGDATYEQYF
TRBJ1-1	TRBD1	TRBV6-1	.	TGTGCCAGCAGGGAGGGACAGGGCCTCCTTAAAATGAACACTGAAGCTTTCTTT	CASREGQGLLKMNTEAFF
TRBJ1-2	TRBD1	TRBV5-6	many	TGTGCCAGCAGCCTGGGGACAGATCGAGGCTACACCTTC	CASSLGTDRGYTF
TRBJ2-7	TRBD1	TRBV5-6	many	TGTGCCAGCAGCTTCTGGACAGGGGCGATCTACGAGCAGTACTTC	CASSFWTGAIYEQYF
TRBJ1-1	.	TRBV28	many	TGTGCCAGCAGTCCCCCCCCGTGGTACTGGAACACTGAAGCTTTCTTT	CASSPPPWYWNTEAFF
TRBJ1-1	.	TRBV27	few	TGTGCCAGCAGTTTACCCGGGCTTGAAGCTTTCTTT	CASSLPGLEAFF
TRBJ1-1	.	TRBV5-1	few	TGCGCCAGCAGCTTGGCCCAAGGTGGCGGAGCTGAAGCTTTCTTT	CASSLAQGGGAEAFF
TRBJ1-1	TRBD1	TRBV12-3/TRBV12-4	many	TGTGCCAGCAGTTCAGGGGGCGCAACGGCCACTGAAGCTTTCTTT	CASSSGGATATEAFF
TRBJ2-7	.	TRBV6-5	many	TGTGCCAGCAGTTATGATGGACAGCCCTACGAGCAGTACTTC	CASSYDGQPYEQYF
TRBJ2-3	.	TRBV4-2	many	TGTGCCAGCAGCCTGGGGGGGGCCACGTCAGATACGCAGTATTTT	CASSLGGATSDTQYF
TRBJ1-2	.	TRBV20-1	many	TGCAGTGCTAGGCGAGGGGACTATGGCTACACCTTC	CSARRGDYGYTF
TRBJ2-5	.	TRBV20-1	.	TGCAGTGCTAGCATACCGGGACATCTCCAAGAGACCCAGTACTTC	CSASIPGHLQETQYF
TRBJ2-1	.	TRBV5-6	few	TGTGCCAGCAGCCCGACCGGGGGGCGGGAATCCAATGAGCAGTTCTTC	CASSPTGGRESNEQFF
TRBJ2-1	.	TRBV14	many	TGTGCCAGCAGCCAAGATAAATTGAGACGGGAGCAGTTCTTC	CASSQDKLRREQFF
TRBJ1-1	.	TRBV6-5	many	TGTGCCAGCTGGAGGGGCGCCGCTGAAGCTTTCTTT	CASWRGAAEAFF
TRBJ2-4	.	TRBV12-3/TRBV12-4	many	TGTGCCAGCAGTGGGGGGACCGCGGGCAAAAACATTCAGTACTTC	CASSGGTAGKNIQYF
TRBJ2-1	.	TRBV7-6	few	TGTGCCAGCAGCTTAGCCGGGGGCAGTGAGCAGTTCTTC	CASSLAGGSEQFF
TRBJ1-1	.	TRBV12-3/TRBV12-4	.	TGTGCCAGCAGCCCCGTTTGGAGGGAGAACACTGAAGCTTTCTTT	CASSPVWRENTEAFF
TRBJ1-6	.	TRBV9	many	TGTGCCAGCAGCGTCCAACCGGGTGGGAATTCACCCCTCCACTTT	CASSVQPGGNSPLHF
TRBJ2-3	.	TRBV9	many	TGTGCCAGCAGCTCCTACCGGGCCGCGCAGGATACGCAGTATTTT	CASSSYRAAQDTQYF
TRBJ2-3	TRBD1	TRBV20-1	many	TGCAGTGCTAGAGAGGGACTTAACAGGGGGGATACGCAGTATTTT	CSAREGLNRGDTQYF
TRBJ1-2	.	TRBV9	few	TGTGCCAGCACCGTCAAGCCCACCTTAAGCTATGGCTACACCTTC	CASTVKPTLSYGYTF
TRBJ2-1	TRBD1	TRBV7-2	few	TGTGCCAGCAACTCAAGAATGTCCAGGGGGAACAATGAGCAGTTCTTC	CASNSRMSRGNNEQFF
TRBJ1-1	.	TRBV20-1	many	TGCAGGCCAACGAGGGGAGACCGCACTGAAGCTTTCTTT	CRPTRGDRTEAFF
TRBJ2-1	.	TRBV7-6	many	TGTGCCAGCAGCTTAGGGACCACGGACAGTCCTACCAGGGAGCAGTTCTTC	CASSLGTTDSPTREQFF
TRBJ2-3	.	TRBV5-1	many	TGCGCCAGCAGCTTGCAACCGGTTACCACAGATACGCAGTATTTT	CASSLQPVTTDTQYF
TRBJ1-5	.	TRBV12-3/TRBV12-4	many	TGTGCCAGCAGTCCCACAGGGCAATGGCAGCCCCAGCATTTT	CASSPTGQWQPQHF
TRBJ2-4	.	TRBV9	many	TGTGCCAGCAGCGCCCACACCGGGACTGGTAACATTCAGTACTTC	CASSAHTGTGNIQYF
TRBJ2-5	.	TRBV5-1	few	TGCGCCAGCAGCTCCCTAGGGGGGGAAGAGACCCAGTACTTC	CASSSLGGEETQYF
TRBJ1-1	TRBD1	TRBV5-1	many	TGCGCCAGCAGCCTTCGACAGGGGGTCAGTCCTGAAGCTTTCTTT	CASSLRQGVSPEAFF
TRBJ1-4	TRBD1	TRBV6-6	many	TGTGCCAGCAGCCACACGCCGCGACAGGGGGTTAATGAAAAACTGTTTTTT	CASSHTPRQGVNEKLFF
TRBJ2-3	.	TRBV9	many	TGTGCCAGCAGCCCCCGGATAGGGGATACGCAGTATTTT	CASSPRIGDTQYF
TRBJ1-1	.	TRBV5-1	many	TGCGCCAGCAGGGAGGCGGTAGGAGAGAACACTGAAGCTTTCTTT	CASREAVGENTEAFF
TRBJ1-4	.	TRBV4-1	many	TGCGCCAGCAGCTGGATGCCGGCAACGTCGGAGACGGGGGAAAAACTGTTTTTT	CASSWMPATSETGEKLFF
TRBJ1-5	.	TRBV4-1	many	TGCGCCAGCAGCCAAGTACAGTTGGTTGCAGGCAATCAGCCCCAGCATTTT	CASSQVQLVAGNQPQHF
TRBJ1-5	.	TRBV4-1	.	TGCGCCAGCAGCCAACAACCGAGCAATCAGCCCCAGAATTTT	CASSQQPSNQPQNF
TRBJ1-1	.	TRBV7-8	many	TGTGCCAGCATTGTGGGAGCCGAAGCTTTCTTT	CASIVGAEAFF
TRBJ1-5	.	TRBV29-1	.	TGCAGCGTTGGGGGAGACAGCAATCAGCCCCAGAATTTT	CSVGGDSNQPQNF
TRBJ2-2	TRBD1	TRBV10-1	few	TGCGCCAGCAGTGACGGGACAGGTTACACCGGGGAGCTGTTTTTT	CASSDGTGYTGELFF
TRBJ1-2	.	TRBV5-6	many	TGTGCCAGCAGCTTCCAGGGTGGCTACACCTTC	CASSFQGGYTF
TRBJ1-2	TRBD1	TRBV2	many	TGTGCCAGCAACGGACAGGGGCCTAACTATGGCTACACCTTC	CASNGQGPNYGYTF
TRBJ1-1	.	TRBV21-1	.	TGTGCCAGCAGCAACGAGCGAAACGGTGAGAACACTGAAGCTTTCTTT	CASSNERNGENTEAFF
TRBJ2-7	TRBD2	TRBV18	few	TGTGCCAGCTCACTCCCGGCTGAGCGGGAATATGCTGTCTACGAGCAGTACTTC	CASSLPAEREYAVYEQYF
TRBJ1-1	.	TRBV18	many	TGTGCCAGCTCACCACCATCGCGTCGGTTAACTCCCACTGAAGCTTTCTTT	CASSPPSRRLTPTEAFF
TRBJ2-2	.	TRBV5-1	many	TGCGCCAGCAATAAGGCCTCGAACACCGGGGAGCTGTTTTTT	CASNKASNTGELFF
TRBJ1-6	TRBD1	TRBV24-1	many	TGTGCCACCAGTGACTCGGACAGGGGGGATTCACCCCTCCACTTT	CATSDSDRGDSPLHF
TRBJ2-2	.	TRBV5-1	few	TGCGCCAGCAGCTTGACCCCCGGGGAAACCGGGGAGCTGTTTTTT	CASSLTPGETGELFF